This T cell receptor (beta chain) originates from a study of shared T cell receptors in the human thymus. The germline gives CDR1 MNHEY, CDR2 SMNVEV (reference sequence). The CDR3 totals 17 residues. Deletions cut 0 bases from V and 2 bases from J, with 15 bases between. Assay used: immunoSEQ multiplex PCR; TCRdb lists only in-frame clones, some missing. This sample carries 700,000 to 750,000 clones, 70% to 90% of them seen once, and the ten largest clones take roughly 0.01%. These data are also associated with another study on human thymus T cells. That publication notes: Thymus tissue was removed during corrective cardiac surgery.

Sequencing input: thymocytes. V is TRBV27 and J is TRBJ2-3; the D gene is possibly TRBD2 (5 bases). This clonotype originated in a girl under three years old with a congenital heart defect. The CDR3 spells CASSLSILARYTDTQYF. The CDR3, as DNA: TGTGCCAGCAGTTTATCGATCCTAGCCAGGTACACAGATACGCAGTATTTT.